The rows below give T cell receptor beta chains drawn from one sample of a study of blood T cells in healthy people across ages. TCRdb redid the calling of the 5' RACE reads with MiXCR, one entry per CDR3 protein. The sample records about 1.4 million distinct CDR3 sequences, approximately 59% being singletons. Material for sequencing was blood. The origin of the receptors is a man between 18 and 35 years old in good health. Each CDR3 is given with its conserved first and last residue. The D gene is left open where the match is weak.

cdr3_aa d_call cdr3_length j_call v_call
CASSPTDKENYNEQFF . 16 TRBJ2-1 TRBV18
CASTLDRATYNEQFF TRBD1 15 TRBJ2-1 TRBV28
CAWSVFSGSGDTQYF TRBD2 15 TRBJ2-3 TRBV30
CSVWRVYEETQYF . 13 TRBJ2-5 TRBV29-1
CASSPTSKNTEAFF . 14 TRBJ1-1 TRBV9
CASSLASGGWEQFF TRBD2 14 TRBJ2-1 TRBV7-2
CASGPTRHRNEQFF . 14 TRBJ2-1 TRBV12-3/TRBV12-4
CASSLRGNPDYGYTF . 15 TRBJ1-2 TRBV7-9
CASSALPGLASYEQYF TRBD2 16 . TRBV5-5
CASIALGTQYF . 11 TRBJ2-5 TRBV27
CASSLARSSRAGGDEQYF TRBD2 18 TRBJ2-7 TRBV7-2
CASSQGLGLSNYGYTF . 16 TRBJ1-2 TRBV14
CASSHKPGLYEQYF . 14 TRBJ2-7 TRBV5-1
CASSYGQSDSPLHF . 14 TRBJ1-6 TRBV12-3/TRBV12-4
CATGAGTGSLNEQFF TRBD1 15 TRBJ2-1 TRBV15
CASSSDPLAGGSRSQYF TRBD2 17 TRBJ2-5 TRBV5-5
CSAIQGTGDEKLFF TRBD1 14 TRBJ1-4 TRBV20-1
CASSYSFRVVNYGYTF . 16 TRBJ1-2 TRBV6-5
CASSQSVGGEAFF . 13 TRBJ1-1 TRBV16
CASSFSGVSFF . 11 TRBJ1-1 TRBV7-9
CSASIGIAYEQYF . 13 TRBJ2-7 TRBV20-1
CASSLRQLLTGELFF . 15 TRBJ2-2 TRBV5-6
CASSSTFHREDNSPLHF . 17 TRBJ1-6 TRBV27
CSVEERDEKLFF . 12 TRBJ1-4 TRBV29-1
CASSPRIETQYF . 12 TRBJ2-5 TRBV7-2
CSSGPPPGLAFNEQYF TRBD2 16 TRBJ2-5 TRBV29-1
CASSSQGSSEKLFF . 14 TRBJ1-4 TRBV5-1
CASSSQWPEAFF . 12 TRBJ1-1 TRBV6-2/TRBV6-3
CASSLVINHQETQYF . 15 TRBJ2-5 TRBV5-1
CASSPLTGLNTEAFF TRBD1 15 TRBJ1-1 TRBV27
CASSSQWDTEAFF . 13 TRBJ1-1 TRBV7-9
CSARDTGRGYTF . 12 TRBJ1-2 TRBV20-1
CASSLGSGRVFF . 12 TRBJ1-1 TRBV13
CSATYRDRNSPLHF TRBD1 14 TRBJ1-6 TRBV20-1
CASSYSRTGLLEKLFF . 16 TRBJ1-4 TRBV6-5
CASSYRDAAYEQYF . 14 TRBJ2-7 TRBV7-6
CASSQLGTDEETQYF . 15 TRBJ2-5 TRBV27
CAIGFIAGRTNEQYF TRBD2 15 TRBJ2-7 TRBV6-6
CASSESEETPYEQYF . 15 TRBJ2-7 TRBV2
CASSSLGLAGTETQYF TRBD2 16 . TRBV7-8
CSVEFSSGGSMLETQYF TRBD2 17 TRBJ2-5 TRBV29-1
CASSPTPESYNEQYF . 15 . TRBV27
CASSLSGRGQYNSPLHF . 17 TRBJ1-6 TRBV27
CASSGTGAQETQYF TRBD1 14 TRBJ2-5 TRBV5-1
CARDFSYEQYF . 11 TRBJ2-7 TRBV6-1
CASSSLSGLSYEQYF TRBD2 15 TRBJ2-7 TRBV5-1
CASSVFRVSQETQYF . 15 TRBJ2-5 TRBV6-2/TRBV6-3
CASEQGYSYEQYF . 13 TRBJ2-7 TRBV7-9
CSASTSTSTDTQYF TRBD2 14 TRBJ2-3 TRBV20-1
CASSQAPGGELYGYTF . 16 TRBJ1-2 TRBV4-2
CASSRAAYPNSNQPQHF . 17 TRBJ1-5 TRBV4-1
CASTAGPTTYEQYF . 14 TRBJ2-7 TRBV9
CSARGGQSNTDTQYF . 15 TRBJ2-3 TRBV20-1
CASSFGGSVNEQFF TRBD2 14 TRBJ2-1 TRBV7-6
CASSQDPNPLNQPQHF . 16 TRBJ1-5 TRBV4-1
CASSPELPGTVAGELFF . 17 TRBJ2-2 TRBV5-4
CASSLGLVGSYTF . 13 TRBJ1-2 TRBV6-2/TRBV6-3
CASSSTGSEQGTIYEQYF TRBD1 18 TRBJ2-7 TRBV7-9
CASSFRQHNEQFF . 13 TRBJ2-1 TRBV12-3/TRBV12-4
CASSPTSGRHFGEQYF TRBD2 16 TRBJ2-5 TRBV7-9